The 12 T cell receptor beta chains below were found in one sample sequenced in a study of cytomegalovirus exposure and HLA in healthy donors. The PCR contained 60 Vbeta and 13 Jbeta primers. The protocol was immunoSEQ multiplex PCR, while the TCRdb copy is restricted to in-frame clones and leaves out a portion. Among about 140,000 clones, 70% to 85% were seen once, and the ten largest hold approximately 3.6%. The sample was PBMCs. These receptors were collected from a male donor in good health and CMV-seronegative.

V and J are TRBV27 and TRBJ2-7; tentatively, D is TRBD1 (6 bases). The CDR3 totals 14 residues. V lost 8 bases, J lost 6 bases, and 20 bases lay in between. In germline, CDR1 is MNHEY, CDR2 SMNVEV (reference sequence). In DNA form, the CDR3 reads TGTGCCAGCCGACCAGGGGTTTTTCTACGCGAGCAGTACTTC. It translates to CASRPGVFLREQYF.

The V gene is TRBV7-9, the J gene TRBJ1-1; possibly TRBD1 for D (5 bases). The germline V gene has CDR1 SEHNR and CDR2 FQNEAQ (reference sequence). V shed 1 base and J shed 4 bases, with 7 bases lying between them. The CDR3 has 13 residues. The CDR3 DNA reads TGTGCCAGCAGCTTAGGGGGGGGCACTGAAGCTTTCTTT. Translated, it gives CASSLGGGTEAFF.

This clone was detected a few times. V is TRBV5-1 and J is TRBJ2-7, with 8 positions matching TRBD1. CDR3 length equals 15 residues. The junction had 6 bases not matched to a gene; V was cut back by 4 bases and J by 0 bases. Germline CDR1 SGHRS, CDR2 YFSETQ. As DNA, the CDR3 is TGCGCCAGCAGCCCGAGGACAGGGCGCTCCTACGAGCAGTACTTC. Its translation is CASSPRTGRSYEQYF.

The chain links TRBV14 to TRBJ2-7; D ambiguous. The V and J ends lost 0 bases and 0 bases respectively, with 6 bases between them. Looked up from germline, CDR1 is SGHDN and CDR2 is FVKESK. The CDR3 is made up of 14 amino acids. In DNA form, the CDR3 reads TGTGCCAGCAGCCAAGAACACCTCTCCTACGAGCAGTACTTC. Amino acid sequence: CASSQEHLSYEQYF.

This chain uses TRBV30 with TRBJ2-7; 10 bases fit TRBD2. The J segment lost 6 bases and the V segment lost 3 bases, leaving 26 bases of the junction unmatched. The germline V gene has CDR1 GTSNPN and CDR2 SVGIG (reference sequence). The CDR3 is 20 amino acids. The DNA of the CDR3 is TGTGCCTGGAGCCCCCCCCGAGAGGGGGCGGCTAGCGGGAGCTCGGTCGAGCAGTACTTC. As protein: CAWSPPREGAASGSSVEQYF.

This clone was seen just once. V and J are TRBV9 and TRBJ2-2, with TRBD2 identical over 10 bases. V was pared by 0 bases and J by 4 bases, with 12 bases of the junction left unmatched. Per germline, CDR1 SGDLS and CDR2 YYNGEE. The CDR3 is 19 amino acids. CDR3 sequence: CASSVALASGGSRTGELFF. DNA of the CDR3: TGTGCCAGCAGCGTAGCTCTGGCTAGCGGGGGATCTCGCACCGGGGAGCTGTTTTTT.

The rearrangement links TRBV9 to TRBJ2-7; D remains unclear. Trimming cost V 0 bases and J 1 base, with 5 bases left between them. CDR1 is SGDLS and CDR2 is YYNGEE in the germline V gene. The CDR3 sequence is 13 residues long. In DNA, the CDR3 is TGTGCCAGCAGCGTAGACGGGTCCTACGAGCAGTACTTC. Translation: CASSVDGSYEQYF.

As regards this clone: Other nucleotide sequences in the sample specify the same CDR3. V usage is TRBV27 and J usage is TRBJ2-7, with 9 bases fitting TRBD1. V was clipped by 6 bases and J by 2 bases; unmatched bases: 2. CDR3 length equals 13 residues. Germline values: CDR1 MNHEY, CDR2 SMNVEV (reference sequence). The CDR3 coding sequence is TGTGCCAGCAGCCGGGACAGGGCCTACGAGCAGTACTTC. Amino acids: CASSRDRAYEQYF.

V usage is TRBV11-2 and J usage is TRBJ2-7, with a possible D match to TRBD1 (6 bases). CDR3 length: 12 amino acids. V shed 5 bases and J shed 5 bases, with 10 bases lying between them. The germline gives CDR1 SGHAT, CDR2 FQNNGV. The CDR3 reads CASSIGTNEQYF. The CDR3 DNA sequence: TGTGCCAGCAGCATAGGGACAAACGAGCAGTACTTC.

The rearrangement joins TRBV11-1 to TRBJ2-1, with no clear D. The V end lost 3 bases, the J end lost 7 bases, and 7 bases lay between the germline ends. The CDR3 runs to 12 residues. Germline V lookup: CDR1 SGHAT, CDR2 FQDESV (reference sequence). CDR3 region: CASSFTRNEQFF. The CDR3 DNA follows: TGTGCCAGCAGCTTTACAAGAAATGAGCAGTTCTTC.

CDR3 sequence reads: CAWSSGQGSQPQHF. The CDR3 nucleotides are TGTGCCTGGAGTTCGGGACAGGGATCCCAGCCCCAGCATTTT. The chain employs TRBV30 and TRBJ1-5; 9 nucleotides agree with TRBD1. The CDR3 totals 14 residues. CDR1 is GTSNPN, CDR2 SVGIG, per germline (reference sequence). J lost 7 bases, V lost 2 bases, and 6 bases had no gene match.

The chain carries TRBV15 and TRBJ2-7; 14 nucleotides align to TRBD2. Germline values: CDR1 LNHNV, CDR2 YYDKDF (reference sequence). V dropped 5 bases and J dropped 3; count of bases not matched to a gene: 12. The CDR3 is made up of 18 amino acids. In DNA form, the CDR3 reads TGTGCCACCAGCCCGGGACTAGCGGGAGCTCAACCCTTCTACGAGCAGTACTTC. Translated, it gives CATSPGLAGAQPFYEQYF.